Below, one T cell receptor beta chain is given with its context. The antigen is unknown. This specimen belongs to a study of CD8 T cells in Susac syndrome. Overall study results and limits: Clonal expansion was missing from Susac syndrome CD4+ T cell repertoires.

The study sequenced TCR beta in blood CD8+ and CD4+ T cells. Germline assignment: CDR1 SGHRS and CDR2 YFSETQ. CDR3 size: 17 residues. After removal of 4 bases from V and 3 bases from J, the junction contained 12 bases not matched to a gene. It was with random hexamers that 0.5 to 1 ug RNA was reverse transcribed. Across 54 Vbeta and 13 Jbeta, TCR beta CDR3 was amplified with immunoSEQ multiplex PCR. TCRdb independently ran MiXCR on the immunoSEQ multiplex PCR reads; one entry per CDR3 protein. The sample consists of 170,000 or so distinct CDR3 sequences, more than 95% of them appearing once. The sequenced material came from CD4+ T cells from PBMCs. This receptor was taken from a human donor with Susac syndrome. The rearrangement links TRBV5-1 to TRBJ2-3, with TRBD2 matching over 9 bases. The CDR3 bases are TGCGCCAGCAGCCACGGACTAGCGAGGGCGAGGACAGATACGCAGTATTTT. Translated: CASSHGLARARTDTQYF.